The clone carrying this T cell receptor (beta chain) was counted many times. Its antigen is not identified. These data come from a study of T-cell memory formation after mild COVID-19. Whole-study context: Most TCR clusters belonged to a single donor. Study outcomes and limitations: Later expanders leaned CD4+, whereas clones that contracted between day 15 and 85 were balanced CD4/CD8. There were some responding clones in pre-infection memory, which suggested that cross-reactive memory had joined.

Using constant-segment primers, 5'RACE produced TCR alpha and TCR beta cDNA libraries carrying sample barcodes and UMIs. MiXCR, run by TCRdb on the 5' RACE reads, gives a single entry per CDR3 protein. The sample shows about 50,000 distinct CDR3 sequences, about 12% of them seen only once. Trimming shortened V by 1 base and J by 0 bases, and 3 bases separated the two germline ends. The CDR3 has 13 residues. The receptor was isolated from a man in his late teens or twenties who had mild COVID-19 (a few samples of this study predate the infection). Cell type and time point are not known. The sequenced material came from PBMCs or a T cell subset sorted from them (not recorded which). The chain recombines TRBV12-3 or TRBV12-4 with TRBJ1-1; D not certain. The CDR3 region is CASSLGVNTEAFF. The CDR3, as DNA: TGTGCCAGCAGTTTAGGGGTGAACACTGAAGCTTTCTTT.